The 15 T cell receptor beta chains given below trace back to one sample, sequenced in a study of shared clonotypes between healthy human individuals. This table comes from immunoSEQ multiplex PCR, and its TCRdb copy is limited to in-frame clones, with some not included. The data show 600,000 to 750,000 clones, 55% to 75% seen once. Sequenced input: memory CD4+ T cells sorted from blood. Subset meaning: CD45RA-negative fraction. Receptors were obtained from a woman aged 25 to 39 in good health.

The chain links TRBV7-2 to TRBJ2-5; 12 bases are a match to TRBD2. The junction had 5 bases not matched to a gene; V was cut back by 2 bases and J by 4 bases. CDR3 length: 16 amino acids. Germline lookup yields CDR1 SGHTA and CDR2 FQGNSA. The CDR3 reads CASSLTSGRTRETQYF. DNA for the CDR3: TGTGCCAGCAGCTTAACTAGCGGGAGGACGAGAGAGACCCAGTACTTC.

The chain recombines TRBV5-1 with TRBJ2-5; tentatively, D is TRBD1 (5 bases). The germline V gene encodes CDR1 SGHRS and CDR2 YFSETQ. CDR3 length: 14 residues. V lost 0 bases and J lost 5, with 11 bases in between. The CDR3 DNA is TGCGCCAGCAGCTTGGGGGGCAATTGGGAGACCCAGTACTTC. Translating gives CASSLGGNWETQYF.

The J gene is TRBJ2-5, the V gene TRBV10-3; TRBD1 or TRBD2 may be the D gene (5 bases each). With the DNA end fitting TRBJ2-7 better, the J assignment may be wrong. This CDR3 is built from 14 residues. Per germline, CDR1 ENHRY and CDR2 SYGVKD. CDR3 in amino acids: CATAYGEGTYEQYF. Here the CDR3 DNA reads TGTGCCACCGCGTACGGCGAGGGGACCTACGAGCAGTACTTC.

This clone has a handful of counts. The CDR3 is CASSWVQNSNQPQHF. CDR3 nucleotides: TGTGCCAGCAGTTGGGTACAGAATAGCAATCAGCCCCAGCATTTT. The chain has TRBV6-1 and TRBJ1-5, with D unclear. The germline V gene encodes CDR1 MNHNS and CDR2 SASEGT. V was shortened by 5 bases and J by 0 bases, with 11 bases between the two germline ends. This CDR3 comprises 15 residues.

The chain has TRBV25-1 and TRBJ1-1; no definite D call. This CDR3 spans 15 amino acids. Trimming stripped 5 bases from V and 4 bases from J, with 17 bases between. Germline V CDR1 and CDR2: MGHDK, SYGVNS. The CDR3 DNA reads as TGTGCCAGCAGTCGCCCAACAAAGCCGGCCACTGAAGCTTTCTTT. This encodes CASSRPTKPATEAFF.

The CDR3 DNA reads TGTGCCATCAGTGAGTCTTACGGGGGCGGAGGGGCCTCCTACGAGCAGTACTTC. It yields the protein CAISESYGGGGASYEQYF. The J gene is TRBJ2-7, the V gene TRBV10-3; D is possibly TRBD1 or TRBD2 (6 bases each). CDR3 length: 18 amino acids. CDR1 is ENHRY, CDR2 SYGVKD, per germline. Trimming removed 0 bases at V and 0 bases at J, with 18 bases between.

The chain joins TRBV28 to TRBJ1-6; D is ambiguous. CDR1 and CDR2 (germline): MDHEN, SYDVKM. CDR3 length: 13 residues. Trimming took off 6 bases at V and 5 bases at J, with 8 bases between the two ends. CDR3 in amino acids: CASRLGHNSPLHF. CDR3 bases: TGTGCCAGCAGACTCGGACATAATTCACCCCTCCACTTT.

Only a few counts were recorded for this clone. The chain couples TRBV18 to TRBJ2-7; 7 bases map to TRBD2. CDR1 and CDR2 (germline): KGHSH, LQKENI. Germline trimming cut 5 bases from V and 6 bases from J; bases unmatched to any gene: 16. The CDR3 contains 16 residues. CDR3 region: CASSSRTTRTSSEQYF. For the CDR3, the DNA is TGTGCCAGCTCATCGAGGACAACCCGGACTAGTTCCGAGCAGTACTTC.

This clone was picked up one time. This chain uses TRBV2 with TRBJ2-1; D call uncertain. Deletions cut 4 bases from V and 0 bases from J, with 7 bases between. Looked up from germline, CDR1 is SNHLY and CDR2 is FYNNEI. This CDR3 is built from 14 residues. The CDR3 nucleotides are TGTGCCAGCAGTGGAAGGAGCTCCTACAATGAGCAGTTCTTC. The encoded protein is CASSGRSSYNEQFF.

As for this clone: Because it lacks the conserved phenylalanine or tryptophan at the end, this CDR3 is likely a read error. The DNA is left out, because the CDR3 cannot be placed on it with certainty; the CDR3 is given as TCRdb lists it. The chain has TRBV28 and TRBJ2-7; the D call in the table, TRBD2, was not verified against the DNA. The CDR3 sequence runs 13 residues, both termini included. Germline V gives CDR1 MDHEN, CDR2 SYDVKM. This CDR3 is CASSRSGSDYTPL.

Here the CDR3 reads CASSQHGTGEEKLFF. CDR3 nucleotides: TGCGCCAGCAGCCAACACGGGACAGGGGAAGAAAAACTGTTTTTT. The chain uses TRBV4-1 and TRBJ1-4, with 10 bases lining up with TRBD1. V was clipped by 2 bases and J by 8 bases; unmatched bases: 5. Germline V gene lookup returns CDR1 MGHRA and CDR2 YSYEKL. The CDR3 extends over 15 amino acids.

The V call is TRBV6-5, the J call TRBJ2-7, with no clear D. Germline V gene lookup returns CDR1 MNHEY and CDR2 SVGAGI. The CDR3 runs 15 residues. V gave up 2 bases and J gave up 5 bases, with 16 bases separating them. CDR3 bases: TGTGCCAGCAGTTACCCTGGGGTGGGGTTGAACGAGCAGTACTTC. Its protein is CASSYPGVGLNEQYF.

The V and J genes are TRBV2 and TRBJ2-7, with 11 bases lining up with TRBD1. Germline CDR1 SNHLY, CDR2 FYNNEI. With V trimmed by 6 bases and J by 6 bases, 7 bases remained unmatched. This CDR3 comprises 14 residues. The CDR3 region is CASSPGQGVGEQYF. DNA of the CDR3: TGTGCCAGCAGCCCGGGACAGGGGGTAGGCGAGCAGTACTTC.

This chain uses TRBV21-1 with TRBJ1-3; the DNA was not compared with TRBD1, the D call given in the table. TRBV21-1 is noted as a pseudogene. The CDR3 runs 20 residues. CDR3 DNA: TGTGCCAGCAGCACACAACCCAAGGGGGACAACCACTGGGATGGAAACACCATATATTTT. Protein product: CASSTQPKGDNHWDGNTIYF.

The rearrangement joins TRBV29-1 to TRBJ2-5; no clear D. Gene TRBJ2-7 matches the end of the DNA better, so the J call may be wrong. This CDR3 contains 15 residues. Germline V gene sequence: CDR1 SQVTM, CDR2 ANQGSEA. The CDR3: CSVSKERKARDEQYF. DNA for the CDR3: TGCAGCGTTAGTAAGGAACGGAAGGCACGGGACGAGCAGTACTTC.